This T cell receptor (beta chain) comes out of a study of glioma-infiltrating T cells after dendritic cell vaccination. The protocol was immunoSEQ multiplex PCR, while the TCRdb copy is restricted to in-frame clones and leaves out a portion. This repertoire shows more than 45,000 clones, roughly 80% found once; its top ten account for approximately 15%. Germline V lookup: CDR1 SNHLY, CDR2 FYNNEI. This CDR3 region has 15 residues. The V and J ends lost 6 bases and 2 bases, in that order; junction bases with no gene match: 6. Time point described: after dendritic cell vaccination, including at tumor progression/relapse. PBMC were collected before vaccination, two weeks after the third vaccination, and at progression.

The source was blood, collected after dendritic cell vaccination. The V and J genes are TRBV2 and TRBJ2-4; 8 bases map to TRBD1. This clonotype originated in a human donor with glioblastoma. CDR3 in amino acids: CASSDWTGSKNIQYF. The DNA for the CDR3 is TGTGCCAGCAGCGACTGGACAGGGTCCAAAAACATTCAGTACTTC. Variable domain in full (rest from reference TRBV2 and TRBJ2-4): EPEVTQTPSHQVTQMGQEVILRCVPISNHLYFYWYRQILGQKVEFLVSFYNNEISEKSEIFDDQFSVERPDGSNFTLKIRSTKLEDSAMYFCASSDWTGSKNIQYFGAGTRLSVL.